These T cell receptor beta chains were read from a single sample in a study of shared clonotypes between healthy human individuals. Libraries were prepared by immunoSEQ multiplex PCR; TCRdb keeps only in-frame clonotypes and omits some of them. The repertoire holds roughly 2.2 million clones, with just under 95% as singletons. The sample consisted of naive CD4+ T cells from PBMCs. The receptor source for this set is a young man in good health. Some clones in this sample may be carry-over from other donors' samples. CDR3s include the opening cysteine and the closing phenylalanine or tryptophan. D genes are given only for firm matches. Expanded clones get a size class; other rows say once, few or many, or leave the size out.

>.|TRBV5-5|TRBD2|TRBJ2-7
TGTGCCAGCAGCTCCGTTGTTTCCCCTAGCGGCAATCCCTACGAGCAGTACTTC
CASSSVVSPSGNPYEQYF
>.|TRBV7-3|TRBD1|TRBJ2-3
TGTGCCAGCAGCAGAAGGACAGGGGGCGTGGGTACGCAGTATTTT
CASSRRTGGVGTQYF
>.|TRBV18|TRBD2|TRBJ2-7
TGTGCCAGCTCACCACCCGGGGGGGCCAAGCCCGAGCAGTACTTC
CASSPPGGAKPEQYF
>.|TRBV19|.|TRBJ2-7
TGTGCCAGTAGACGAGGGCCTATGTACGAGCAGTACTTC
CASRRGPMYEQYF
>.|TRBV12-5|.|TRBJ2-5
TGTGCTAGTGGTTCGAACCAGGAGACCCAGTACTTC
CASGSNQETQYF
>.|TRBV5-1|.|TRBJ2-1
TGCGCCAGCAGCTTGGACTGGGGAGATGTGAATGAGCAGTTCTTC
CASSLDWGDVNEQFF
>.|TRBV5-4|TRBD1|TRBJ2-3
TGTGCCAGCAGCCCCGGACAGGGGGACGCAGATACGCAGTATTTT
CASSPGQGDADTQYF
>.|TRBV29-1|TRBD2|TRBJ2-3
TGCAGCGTCCTAGGGCCAAAGCTAGCGGGAGATACGCAGTATTTT
CSVLGPKLAGDTQYF
>.|TRBV5-1|.|TRBJ2-1
TGCGCCAGCAGCCATTCTACCCCCTTGACAGGCAGTGGGGCCTACAATGAGCAGTTCTTC
CASSHSTPLTGSGAYNEQFF
>.|TRBV28|TRBD2|TRBJ2-7
TGTGCCAGCAGTCGTAGCGGGAGTACCTACGAGCAGTACTTC
CASSRSGSTYEQYF
>.|TRBV19|TRBD1|TRBJ2-1
TGTGCCAGTAGTATGAGACAGGGGGGTAGCAATGAGCAGTTCTTC
CASSMRQGGSNEQFF
>once|TRBV4-3|TRBD1|TRBJ2-5
TGCGCCAGCAGCCAAGATCGTGGGTGGGCAGGGGGAGAGACCCAGTACTTC
CASSQDRGWAGGETQYF
>.|TRBV7-2|.|TRBJ1-2
TGTGCCAGCAGCCCAACGCTGGCCTACACCTTC
CASSPTLAYTF
>.|TRBV6-1|.|TRBJ2-1
TGTGCCAGCCAGAAAGTTTGGGATGAGCAGTTCTTC
CASQKVWDEQFF
>few|TRBV19|.|TRBJ1-5
TGTGCCAGTAGCTTAGCAGGAGGGTCCCAGCCCCAGCATTTT
CASSLAGGSQPQHF
>.|TRBV19|.|TRBJ1-2
TGTGCCAGTAGTATCTCCGGGACGGAAAGAGGCTACACCTTC
CASSISGTERGYTF
>once|TRBV4-3|TRBD1|TRBJ1-2
TGCGCCAGCAGCCAAGATCGTTGGGACAGGGGGCGCGTTAATGGCTACACCTTC
CASSQDRWDRGRVNGYTF
>.|TRBV7-8|TRBD2|TRBJ2-1
TGTGCCAGCAGCTTAGTCACTAGCGGGAGATATGAGCAGTTCTTC
CASSLVTSGRYEQFF
>.|TRBV28|.|TRBJ2-5
TGTGCCAGCAGACCGACAGGGAGGGAGACCCAGTACTTC
CASRPTGRETQYF
>.|TRBV9|TRBD1|TRBJ2-5
TGTGCCAGCAGCGCGACAGGGGGTAGGGAGACCCAGTACTTC
CASSATGGRETQYF
>.|TRBV5-1|TRBD1|TRBJ2-3
TGCGCCAGCAGCTTCTTGGGACAGCTTGGAGATACGCAGTATTTT
CASSFLGQLGDTQYF
>once|TRBV4-1|TRBD2|TRBJ2-1
TGCGCCAGCAGCCTCCGGACTAGCCAGGTTCACAATGAGCAGTTCTTC
CASSLRTSQVHNEQFF
>.|TRBV6-5|.|TRBJ1-4
TGTGCCAGCAGTTACCGGGACGGTAATGAAAAACTGTTTTTT
CASSYRDGNEKLFF
>.|TRBV7-3|.|TRBJ1-5
TGTCTGGGGCGTCAGCCCCAGCATTTT
CLGRQPQHF
>once|TRBV6-5|TRBD2|TRBJ2-2
TGTGCCGCGCGAAAGGCGGGAGGGACCGGGGAGCTGTTTTTT
CAARKAGGTGELFF
>.|TRBV11-2|.|TRBJ1-1
TGTGCCAGCAGCTTAGATAGGGGCTGGGGCACTGAAGCTTTCTTT
CASSLDRGWGTEAFF
>.|TRBV12-5|TRBD1|TRBJ1-4
TGTGCTAGTGACCTGGGACAGGGAGATGAAAAACTGTTTTTT
CASDLGQGDEKLFF
>.|TRBV6-5|.|TRBJ1-1
TGTGCCAGCAGTTACGGCGGAGACACTGAAGCTTTCTTT
CASSYGGDTEAFF
>.|TRBV29-1|.|TRBJ1-2
TGCAGCGTTGTTCCGCCCAATCAAGACTATGGCTACACCTTC
CSVVPPNQDYGYTF
>.|TRBV25-1|.|TRBJ2-7
TGTGCCAGCAGTTGGGGAGGACTCGGGCAGCAGTACTTC
CASSWGGLGQQYF
>.|TRBV9|TRBD1|TRBJ1-2
TGTGCCAGCAGCGCGCGGGGACAGGCCTATGGCTACACCTTC
CASSARGQAYGYTF
>.|TRBV6-1|TRBD1|TRBJ1-4
TGTGCCAGCAAGACAGGGGGCCGTGAAAAACTGTTTTTT
CASKTGGREKLFF
>.|TRBV9|.|TRBJ1-2
TGTGCCAGCAGCGTTGGGGGTGGCTATGGCTACACCTTC
CASSVGGGYGYTF
>.|TRBV27|.|TRBJ2-3
TGTGCCAGCAGTTTTCGTGGGAGTAGCACAGATACGCAGTATTTT
CASSFRGSSTDTQYF
>.|TRBV15|.|TRBJ1-5
TGTGCCACCAGCAGAGACCAGAAAAGCAATCAGCCCCAGCATTTT
CATSRDQKSNQPQHF
>.|TRBV10-1|TRBD1|TRBJ2-7
TGCGCCAGGAGGGACAGCTACGAGCAGTACTTC
CARRDSYEQYF
>.|TRBV4-3|.|TRBJ1-3
TGCGCCAGCAGCCAAGAGTTAGATACAAACACCATATATTTT
CASSQELDTNTIYF
>.|TRBV11-2|.|TRBJ2-3
TGTGCCAGCAGTTCCCTCGGGCAAAGCACAGATACGCAGTATTTT
CASSSLGQSTDTQYF
>.|TRBV5-1|TRBD2|TRBJ2-7
TGCGCCAGCAGCTTGGGGACTAGCGGAAATTCCTACGAGCAGTACTTC
CASSLGTSGNSYEQYF
>.|TRBV7-9|.|TRBJ2-3
TGTGCCAACAACGCGGAGTTTGCAGATACGCAGTATTTT
CANNAEFADTQYF
>once|TRBV5-8|TRBD1|TRBJ2-7
TGTGCCAGCAGCTTGGATCCGGCAGGGGGAACCTACGAGCAGTACTTC
CASSLDPAGGTYEQYF